This TCR beta chain was observed in a study of PD-L1 blockade in urothelial cancer. The wider study: Patients with male sex and bladder-origin urothelial cancer accounted for most of the roughly 30 enrolled. Timepoints chosen for blood analysis were 3 weeks (second dose) and 6 weeks after treatment start. Prior regimens of chemotherapy numbered 0 to 3 per patient.

Germline-derived CDR1 and CDR2 are SGHVS and FNYEAQ. The CDR3 extends over 15 amino acids. J gave up 6 bases and V 1 base, and 5 bases lay outside the gene matches. The data were produced by immunoSEQ multiplex PCR, yet TCRdb's version contains in-frame clones alone and is incomplete. The sample has 60,000 or so clones, roughly 82% seen once; the top ten hold around 4.5%. The genes are TRBV7-6 and TRBJ1-4; TRBD1 aligns across 7 bases. This receptor was taken from a man between 65 and 85 years old with urothelial cancer. The source material was PBMCs, sampled around atezolizumab (anti-PD-L1) treatment. CDR3 sequence: CASSLVAGGYEKLFF. CDR3 bases: TGTGCCAGCAGCTTAGTTGCAGGGGGATATGAAAAACTGTTTTTT.